The T cell receptor (beta chain) described here comes from a study of neurological immune-mediated disorders. Study context: Of the approximately 35 patients with multiple sclerosis, about 30 had relapsing-remitting MS, whereas the remaining 3 had secondary progressive MS.

As for the cDNA, it was generated by 5'RACE with 10-nucleotide random UMIs. MiXCR, run by TCRdb on the 5' RACE reads, gives a single entry per CDR3 protein. This sample carries tens of thousands of distinct CDR3 sequences, less than 6% of them seen once, and the ten largest clones take roughly 1.4%. V was clipped by 0 bases and J by 2 bases, with 5 bases between them. The CDR3 extends over 14 amino acids. The germline gives CDR1 ENHRY, CDR2 SYGVKD. Sequenced: CD4+ T cells from blood. The chain combines TRBV10-3 with TRBJ1-5, with D possibly matching TRBD1 (5 bases). The receptor comes from a woman between 18 and 29 years old with multiple sclerosis. CDR3 DNA: TGTGCCATCAGTGAGTCGGGGGGCAATCAGCCCCAGCATTTT. Amino acids: CAISESGGNQPQHF.